This T cell receptor beta chain was retrieved from a study of T cell responses to AZD1222 COVID-19 vaccine. Points from the study as a whole: No day 14 peak samples; only post-peak repertoires were characterized. Unmutated variant regions reportedly attract nearly half of all spike-specific TCRs. At 160-218 and 743-854, vaccine-associated CD4 TCRs were dominant, and they spanned spike. Baseline seropositivity characterized only six AZD1222 recipients.

A remark on this clone: Its antigen remains unidentified.

Generated by immunoSEQ multiplex PCR, the TCRdb table keeps only in-frame clones and is missing some. This sample has about 120,000 clones, with 93% found just once. Germline CDR1 is MDHEN and CDR2 is SYDVKM. After removal of 5 bases from V and 3 bases from J, the junction contained 4 bases not matched to a gene. The CDR3 extends over 15 amino acids. This material consisted of peripheral blood, taken on day 0 of AZD1222 vaccination. The chain joins TRBV28 to TRBJ2-1, with 10 bases that match TRBD2. The receptor was isolated from an adult in good health. DNA of the CDR3: TGTGCCAGCAGTGCCGGACTAGCGGACTACAATGAGCAGTTCTTC. Its protein is CASSAGLADYNEQFF.